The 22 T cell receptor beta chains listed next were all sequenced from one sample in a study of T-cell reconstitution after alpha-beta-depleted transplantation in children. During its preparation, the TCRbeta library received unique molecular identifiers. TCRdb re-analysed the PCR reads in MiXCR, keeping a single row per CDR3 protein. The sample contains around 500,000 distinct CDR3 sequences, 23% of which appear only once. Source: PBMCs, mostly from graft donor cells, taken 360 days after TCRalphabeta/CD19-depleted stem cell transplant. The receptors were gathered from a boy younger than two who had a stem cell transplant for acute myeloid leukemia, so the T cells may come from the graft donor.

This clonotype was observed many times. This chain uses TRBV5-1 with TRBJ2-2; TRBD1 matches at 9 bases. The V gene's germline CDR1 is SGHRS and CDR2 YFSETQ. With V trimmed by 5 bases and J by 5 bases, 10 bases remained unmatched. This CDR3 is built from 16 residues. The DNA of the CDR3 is TGCGCCAGCAGGATACGGACAGGGGTAGGAACCGGGGAGCTGTTTTTT. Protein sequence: CASRIRTGVGTGELFF.

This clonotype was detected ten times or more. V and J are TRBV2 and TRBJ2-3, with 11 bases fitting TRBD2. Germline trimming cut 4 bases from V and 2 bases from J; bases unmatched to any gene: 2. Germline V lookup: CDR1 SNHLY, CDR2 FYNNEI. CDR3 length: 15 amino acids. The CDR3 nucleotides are TGTGCCAGCAGTGGGGGACTAGCGGACACAGATACGCAGTATTTT. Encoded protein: CASSGGLADTDTQYF.

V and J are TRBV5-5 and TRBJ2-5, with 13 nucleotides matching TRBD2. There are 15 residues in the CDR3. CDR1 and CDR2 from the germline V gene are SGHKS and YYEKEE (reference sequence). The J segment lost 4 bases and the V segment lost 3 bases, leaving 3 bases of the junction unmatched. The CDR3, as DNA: TGTGCCAGCAGCTCGGGACTAGCGGGGCCAGAGACCCAGTACTTC. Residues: CASSSGLAGPETQYF.

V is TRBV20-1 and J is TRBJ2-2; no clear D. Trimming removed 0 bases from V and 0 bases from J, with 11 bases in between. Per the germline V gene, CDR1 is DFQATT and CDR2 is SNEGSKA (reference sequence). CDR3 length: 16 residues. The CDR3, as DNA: TGCAGTGCTAGAGACGCTAGAAGCCCGAACACCGGGGAGCTGTTTTTT. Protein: CSARDARSPNTGELFF.

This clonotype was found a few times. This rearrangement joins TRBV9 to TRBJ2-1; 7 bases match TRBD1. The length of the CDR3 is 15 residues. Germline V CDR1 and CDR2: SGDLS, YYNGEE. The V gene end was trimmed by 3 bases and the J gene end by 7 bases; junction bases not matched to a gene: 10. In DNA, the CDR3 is TGTGCCAGCAGCGACGGACAGGTCTCCTGGAATGAGCAGTTCTTC. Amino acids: CASSDGQVSWNEQFF.

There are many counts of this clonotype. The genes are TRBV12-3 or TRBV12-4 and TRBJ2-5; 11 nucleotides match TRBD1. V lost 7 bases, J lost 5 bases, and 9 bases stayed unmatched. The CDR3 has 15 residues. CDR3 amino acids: CASTIGTGGPETQYF. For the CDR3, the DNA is TGTGCCAGCACCATCGGGACAGGGGGTCCGGAGACCCAGTACTTC.

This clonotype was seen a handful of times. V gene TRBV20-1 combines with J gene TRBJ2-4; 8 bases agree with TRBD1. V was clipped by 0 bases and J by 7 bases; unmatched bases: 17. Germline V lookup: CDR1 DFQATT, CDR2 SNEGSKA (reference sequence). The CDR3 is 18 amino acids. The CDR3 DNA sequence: TGCAGTGCTAGAGATCAAGAGACAGGGGTTGTATTTGCGAACATTCAGTACTTC. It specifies CSARDQETGVVFANIQYF.

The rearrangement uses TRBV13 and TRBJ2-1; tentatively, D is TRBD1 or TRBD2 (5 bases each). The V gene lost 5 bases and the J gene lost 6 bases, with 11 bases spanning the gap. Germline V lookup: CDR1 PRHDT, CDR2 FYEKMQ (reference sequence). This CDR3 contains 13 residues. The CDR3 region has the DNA TGTGCCAGCAGCCCGGGTGGGGGCAATGAGCAGTTCTTC. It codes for CASSPGGGNEQFF.

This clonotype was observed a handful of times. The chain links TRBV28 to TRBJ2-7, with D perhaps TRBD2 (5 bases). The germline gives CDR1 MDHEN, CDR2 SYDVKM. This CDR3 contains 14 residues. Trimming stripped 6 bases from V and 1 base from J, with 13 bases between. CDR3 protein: CASSTVGESYEQYV. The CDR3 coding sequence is TGTGCCAGCAGCACTGTCGGGGAATCCTACGAGCAGTACGTC.

Here the CDR3 DNA reads TGTGCCAGCACCTCGACACCACAGAATACGCAGTATTTT. Protein: CASTSTPQNTQYF. The chain couples TRBV5-5 to TRBJ2-3; D not resolved. Germline V gene sequence: CDR1 SGHKS, CDR2 YYEKEE (reference sequence). V gave up 6 bases and J gave up 7 bases, with 15 bases separating them. CDR3 length: 13 residues.

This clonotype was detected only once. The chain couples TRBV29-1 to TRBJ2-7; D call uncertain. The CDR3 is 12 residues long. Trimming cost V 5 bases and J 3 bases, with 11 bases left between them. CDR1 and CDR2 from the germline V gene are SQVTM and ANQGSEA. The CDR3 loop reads CSVCCKDYEQYF. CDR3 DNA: TGCAGCGTTTGTTGCAAAGACTACGAGCAGTACTTC.

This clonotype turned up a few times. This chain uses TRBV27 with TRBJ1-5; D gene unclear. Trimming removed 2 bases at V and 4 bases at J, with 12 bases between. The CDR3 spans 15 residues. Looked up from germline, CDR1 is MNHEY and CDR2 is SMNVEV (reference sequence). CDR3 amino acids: CASSLSGRRNQPQHF. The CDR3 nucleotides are TGTGCCAGCAGTTTAAGTGGCAGGCGAAATCAGCCCCAGCATTTT.

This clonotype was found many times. The CDR3 sequence: CASSTGAANSPLHF. The CDR3 DNA sequence: TGTGCCAGCAGTACAGGGGCGGCTAATTCACCCCTCCACTTT. The J gene is TRBJ1-6, the V gene TRBV12-3 or TRBV12-4; 7 bases are shared with TRBD1. This CDR3 has 14 residues. V trimming: 5 bases; J trimming: 6 bases; junction bases outside the gene matches: 4.

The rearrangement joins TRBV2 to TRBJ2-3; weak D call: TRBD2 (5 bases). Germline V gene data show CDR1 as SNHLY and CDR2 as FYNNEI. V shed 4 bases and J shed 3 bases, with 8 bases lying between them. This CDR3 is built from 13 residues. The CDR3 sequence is CASSVWRTDTQYF. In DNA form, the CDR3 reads TGTGCCAGCAGTGTTTGGAGGACAGATACGCAGTATTTT.

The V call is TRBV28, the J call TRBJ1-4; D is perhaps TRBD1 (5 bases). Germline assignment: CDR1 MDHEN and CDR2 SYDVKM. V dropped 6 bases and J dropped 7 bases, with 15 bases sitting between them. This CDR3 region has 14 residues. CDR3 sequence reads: CASRSSRVGEKLFF. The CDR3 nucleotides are TGTGCCAGCAGGAGTAGCAGGGTCGGTGAAAAACTGTTTTTT.

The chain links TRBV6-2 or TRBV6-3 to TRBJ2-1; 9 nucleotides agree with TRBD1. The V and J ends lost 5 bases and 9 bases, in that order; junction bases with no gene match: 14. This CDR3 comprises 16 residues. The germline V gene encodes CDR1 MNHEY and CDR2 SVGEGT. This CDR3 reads CASSRIPPGQGSEQFF. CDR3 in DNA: TGTGCCAGCAGTAGGATCCCTCCGGGACAGGGCAGTGAGCAGTTCTTC.

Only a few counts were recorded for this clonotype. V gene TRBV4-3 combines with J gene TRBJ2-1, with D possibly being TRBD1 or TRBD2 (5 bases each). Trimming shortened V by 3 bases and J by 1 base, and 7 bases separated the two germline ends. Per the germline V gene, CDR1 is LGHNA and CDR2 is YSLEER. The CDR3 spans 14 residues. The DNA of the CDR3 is TGCGCCAGCAGCCATGGGGGATCCTACAATGAGCAGTTCTTC. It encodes CASSHGGSYNEQFF.

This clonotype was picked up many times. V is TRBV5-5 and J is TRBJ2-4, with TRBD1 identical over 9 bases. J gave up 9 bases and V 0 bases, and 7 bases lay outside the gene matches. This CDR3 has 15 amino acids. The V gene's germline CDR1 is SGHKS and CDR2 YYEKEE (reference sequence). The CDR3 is CASSLVGQGFVIQYF. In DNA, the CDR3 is TGTGCCAGCAGCTTGGTGGGACAGGGTTTTGTCATTCAGTACTTC.

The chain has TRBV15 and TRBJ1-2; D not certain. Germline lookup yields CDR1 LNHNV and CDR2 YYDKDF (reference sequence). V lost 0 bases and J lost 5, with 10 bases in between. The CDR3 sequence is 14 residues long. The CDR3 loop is CATSRDYGGYGYTF. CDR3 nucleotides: TGTGCCACCAGCAGAGATTACGGAGGGTATGGCTACACCTTC. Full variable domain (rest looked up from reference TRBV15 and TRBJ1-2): DAMVIQNPRYQVTQFGKPVTLSCSQTLNHNVMYWYQQKSSQAPKLLFHYYDKDFNNEADTPDNFQSRRPNTSFCFLDIRSPGLGDTAMYLCATSRDYGGYGYTFGSGTRLTVV.

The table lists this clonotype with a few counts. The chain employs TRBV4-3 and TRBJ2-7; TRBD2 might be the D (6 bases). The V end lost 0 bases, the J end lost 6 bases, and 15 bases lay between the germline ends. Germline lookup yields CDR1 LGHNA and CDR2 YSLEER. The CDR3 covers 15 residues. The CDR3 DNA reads TGCGCCAGCAGCCAAGACGGGGGTGGTTCGGCCGAGCAGTACTTC. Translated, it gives CASSQDGGGSAEQYF.

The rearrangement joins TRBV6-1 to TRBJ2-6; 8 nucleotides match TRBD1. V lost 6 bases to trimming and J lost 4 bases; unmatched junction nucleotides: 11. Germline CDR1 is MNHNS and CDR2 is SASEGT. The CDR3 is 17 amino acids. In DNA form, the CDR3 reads TGTGCCAGCAGCGCCACTCAGGGGGCGCCCGGGGCCAACGTCCTGACTTTC. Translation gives CASSATQGAPGANVLTF.

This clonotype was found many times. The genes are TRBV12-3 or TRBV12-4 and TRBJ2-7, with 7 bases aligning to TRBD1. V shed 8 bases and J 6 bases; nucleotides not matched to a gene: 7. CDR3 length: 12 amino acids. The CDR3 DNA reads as TGTGCCAGCGGAACAGGGGTGGGCGAGCAGTACGTC. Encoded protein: CASGTGVGEQYV.